This T cell receptor (beta chain) was recovered during a study of tumor-infiltrating lymphocytes in primary liver carcinoma. Looking at the study overall: Sample yields of productive TCRbeta reads, ranging from roughly 3.65 to 8 million, were similar across tissue types. Study-level findings and limits: Each sample was bulk and unsorted; consequently, CD4+ and CD8+ repertoires were not compared. Reduced overlap was seen in tumor-adjacent and tumor-blood pairs versus tumor region pairs.

The researchers obtained blood RNA from unsorted whole blood and also extracted germline DNA. Germline-derived CDR1 and CDR2 are ENHRY and SYGVKD. The length of the CDR3 is 15 residues. The trim removed 10 bases at V and 5 bases at J, leaving 12 bases unmatched. In regard to this clonotype: The target antigen is unknown.

Reverse transcription of about 500 ng total RNA with a constant-region primer produced TCR beta cDNA. Library construction for TCR beta comprised three nested multiplex PCR rounds performed with slightly modified ARM-PCR. A C-beta reverse primer was combined with TRBV1-TRBV30 forward primers in the first two PCR rounds, and each round had ten to eleven cycles. TCRdb reprocessed the multiplex PCR reads with MiXCR, giving one entry per CDR3 protein. This table has about 180,000 distinct CDR3 sequences, around 60% appearing once. This clonotype originated in a man between 35 and 55 years old with primary liver carcinoma and hepatitis B virus infection. V usage is TRBV10-3 and J usage is TRBJ2-7, with 12 bases matching TRBD2. Sequenced sample: peripheral blood. The CDR3 sequence: CATFRASGRANEQYF. The CDR3 region has the DNA TGTGCCACCTTCCGGGCTAGCGGGAGGGCCAACGAGCAGTACTTC.